Below, 11 T cell receptor beta chains from the same sample are listed, as sequenced in a study of T cell responses to AZD1222 COVID-19 vaccine. Produced via immunoSEQ multiplex PCR; TCRdb's table is partial and in-frame only. This sample has approximately 210,000 clones, with approximately 94% found just once. This sample comprised peripheral blood, obtained 28 days after the second dose of the MenACWY control vaccine. Source of these receptors: an adult who received the MenACWY meningococcal vaccine as a control.

This clone appeared a few times. CDR3 sequence (DNA): TGTGCCAGTGGGCAGCCGAACACTGAAGCTTTCTTT. Translation gives CASGQPNTEAFF. The J gene is TRBJ1-1, the V gene TRBV19; D gene uncertain. The germline V and J ends were trimmed by 8 bases and 1 base, with 8 bases remaining between them. The length of the CDR3 is 12 residues. CDR1 and CDR2 (germline): LNHDA, SQIVND (reference sequence).

Only one count was recorded for this clone. This chain links TRBV4-3 with TRBJ1-6; D is possibly TRBD1 (5 bases). Trimming stripped 0 bases from V and 10 bases from J, with 13 bases between. CDR3 length: 15 residues. Germline CDR1 reads LGHNA; CDR2 reads YSLEER. This chain's CDR3 is CASSQDNPGPSPLHF. The CDR3 DNA reads TGCGCCAGCAGCCAAGATAATCCGGGACCCTCACCCCTCCACTTT.

CDR3 in DNA: TGTGCCAGCGCCCGAGACAGGGGTTCAGATACGCAGTATTTT. Protein product: CASARDRGSDTQYF. The rearrangement uses TRBV5-8 and TRBJ2-3, with 8 bases identical to TRBD1. V lost 7 bases and J lost 4; bases outside the gene matches: 8. CDR1 is SGHTS, CDR2 YDEGEE, per germline. The CDR3 totals 14 residues.

The chain employs TRBV29-1 and TRBJ2-7; 7 bases map to TRBD1. Germline V gene data show CDR1 as SQVTM and CDR2 as ANQGSEA. With V trimmed by 6 bases and J by 0 bases, 2 bases remained unmatched. The CDR3 totals 12 residues. For the CDR3, the DNA is TGCAGCGTGACAGGGTTCTCCTACGAGCAGTACTTC. Its translation: CSVTGFSYEQYF.

This clone turned up a few times. The chain recombines TRBV2 with TRBJ2-3; possible D gene TRBD2, 6 bases. This CDR3 has 17 residues. Looked up from germline, CDR1 is SNHLY and CDR2 is FYNNEI. With 4 bases removed from V and 4 bases from J, the gap between germline ends came to 21 bases. The CDR3 region is CASSANSGGTLADTQYF. CDR3 DNA sequence: TGTGCCAGCAGTGCCAACTCTGGCGGGACCTTGGCAGATACGCAGTATTTT.

This chain joins TRBV6-2 or TRBV6-3 and TRBJ2-7, with unresolved D. The length of the CDR3 is 12 residues. Looked up from germline, CDR1 is MNHEY and CDR2 is SVGEGT. Trimming pared 2 bases from V and 1 base from J, leaving 3 bases between. The DNA of the CDR3 is TGTGCCAGCAGTTACGATTCCTACGAGCAGTACTTC. Translating it yields CASSYDSYEQYF.

The rearrangement uses TRBV23-1 and TRBJ2-5; TRBD2 matches 7 bases. TRBV23-1 is treated as an ORF (open reading frame) with a function not yet certain. The CDR3 length is 17 residues. The V gene end was trimmed by 3 bases and the J gene end by 5 bases; junction bases not matched to a gene: 15. CDR3 sequence: CASSQGDATSEGETQYF. The CDR3 coding sequence is TGCGCCAGCAGTCAGGGAGACGCAACTAGCGAGGGGGAGACCCAGTACTTC.

This rearrangement joins TRBV12-3 or TRBV12-4 to TRBJ2-7; the D is unclear. V dropped 1 base and J dropped 6 bases, with 7 bases sitting between them. The CDR3 consists of 12 residues. The CDR3 is CASSLGGIEQYF. The CDR3 nucleotides are TGTGCCAGCAGTTTAGGGGGAATCGAGCAGTACTTC.

This chain connects TRBV5-6 to TRBJ2-7; D remains ambiguous. The V end was cut by 3 bases, the J end by 4 bases, with 11 bases between. From germline, CDR1 is SGHDT and CDR2 YYEEEE. This CDR3 region has 13 residues. CDR3: CASSSTREYEQYF. CDR3 nucleotides: TGTGCCAGCAGCTCGACCCGCGAATACGAGCAGTACTTC.

This clone was counted only a few times. The DNA of the CDR3 is TGTGCCAGCAGCTTGGTAGGGCAGGGGACACCCTTCTACGAGCAGTACTTC. It specifies CASSLVGQGTPFYEQYF. The V and J genes are TRBV5-4 and TRBJ2-7, with a possible D match to TRBD1 (6 bases). Deletions cut 0 bases from V and 3 bases from J, with 19 bases between. The germline V gene encodes CDR1 SGHNT and CDR2 YYREEE (reference sequence). The CDR3 length is 17 residues.

The gene calls are TRBV9 and TRBJ2-2, with unresolved D. The CDR3 is made up of 14 amino acids. Trimming took 0 bases from V and 0 from J, leaving 3 bases between them. CDR1 is SGDLS and CDR2 is YYNGEE in the germline V gene. CDR3 protein: CASSVVPNTGELFF. In nucleotides, the CDR3 is TGTGCCAGCAGCGTAGTCCCGAACACCGGGGAGCTGTTTTTT.